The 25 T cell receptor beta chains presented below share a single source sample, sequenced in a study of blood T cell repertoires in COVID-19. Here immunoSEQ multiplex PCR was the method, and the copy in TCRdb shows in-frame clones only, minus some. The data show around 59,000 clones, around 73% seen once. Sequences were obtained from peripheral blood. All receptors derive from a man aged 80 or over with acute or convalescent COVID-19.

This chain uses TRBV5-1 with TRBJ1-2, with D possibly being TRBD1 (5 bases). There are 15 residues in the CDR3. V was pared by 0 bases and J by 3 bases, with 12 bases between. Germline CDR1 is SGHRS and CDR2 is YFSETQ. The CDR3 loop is CASSLGQGGDYGYTF. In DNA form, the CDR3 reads TGCGCCAGCAGCTTGGGCCAGGGAGGTGACTATGGCTACACCTTC. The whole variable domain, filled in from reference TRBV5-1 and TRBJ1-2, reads KAGVTQTPRYLIKTRGQQVTLSCSPISGHRSVSWYQQTPGQGLQFLFEYFSETQRNKGNFPGRFSGRQFSNSRSEMNVSTLELGDSALYLCASSLGQGGDYGYTFGSGTRLTVV.

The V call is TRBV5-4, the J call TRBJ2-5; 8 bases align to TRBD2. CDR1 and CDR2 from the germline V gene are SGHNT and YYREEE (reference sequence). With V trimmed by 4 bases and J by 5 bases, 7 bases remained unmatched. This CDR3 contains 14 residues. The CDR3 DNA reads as TGTGCCAGCAGCACGGGGGGGGAAAAGGAGACCCAGTACTTC. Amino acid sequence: CASSTGGEKETQYF.

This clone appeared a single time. CDR3 residues: CASSQNTGLGEAFF. CDR3 in DNA: TGTGCCAGCAGCCAAAACACAGGTCTCGGTGAAGCTTTCTTT. The chain has TRBV14 and TRBJ1-1; tentative D call: TRBD1 (5 bases). Trimming stripped 2 bases from V and 7 bases from J, with 14 bases between. The CDR3 is made up of 14 amino acids. Looked up from germline, CDR1 is SGHDN and CDR2 is FVKESK.

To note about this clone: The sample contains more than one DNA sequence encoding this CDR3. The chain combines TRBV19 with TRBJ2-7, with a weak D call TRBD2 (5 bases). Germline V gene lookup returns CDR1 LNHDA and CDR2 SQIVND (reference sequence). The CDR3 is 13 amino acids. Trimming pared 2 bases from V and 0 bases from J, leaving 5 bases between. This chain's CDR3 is CASSIRDSYEQYF. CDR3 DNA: TGTGCCAGTAGTATACGGGACTCCTACGAGCAGTACTTC.

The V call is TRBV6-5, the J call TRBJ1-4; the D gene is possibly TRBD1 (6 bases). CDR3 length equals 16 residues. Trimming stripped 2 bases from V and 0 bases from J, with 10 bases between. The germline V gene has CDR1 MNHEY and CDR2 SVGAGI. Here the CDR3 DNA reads TGTGCCAGCAGTTACGGGGGGGCAGCAACTAATGAAAAACTGTTTTTT. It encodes CASSYGGAATNEKLFF.

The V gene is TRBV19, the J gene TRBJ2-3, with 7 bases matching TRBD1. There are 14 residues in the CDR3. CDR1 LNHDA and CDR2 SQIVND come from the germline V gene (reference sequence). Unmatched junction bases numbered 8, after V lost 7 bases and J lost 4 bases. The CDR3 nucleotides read TGTGCCAGTAACCCACAGGGGACGTCAGATACGCAGTATTTT. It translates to CASNPQGTSDTQYF. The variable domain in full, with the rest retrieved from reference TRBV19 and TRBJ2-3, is DGGITQSPKYLFRKEGQNVTLSCEQNLNHDAMYWYRQDPGQGLRLIYYSQIVNDFQKGDIAEGYSVSREKKESFPLTVTSAQKNPTAFYLCASNPQGTSDTQYFGPGTRLTVL.

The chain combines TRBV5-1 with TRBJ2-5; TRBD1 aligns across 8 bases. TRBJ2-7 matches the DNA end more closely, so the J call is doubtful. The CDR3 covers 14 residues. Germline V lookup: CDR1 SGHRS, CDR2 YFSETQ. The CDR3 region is CASTSSGQGYEQYF. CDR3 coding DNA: TGCGCCAGCACCTCAAGCGGACAGGGCTACGAGCAGTACTTC.

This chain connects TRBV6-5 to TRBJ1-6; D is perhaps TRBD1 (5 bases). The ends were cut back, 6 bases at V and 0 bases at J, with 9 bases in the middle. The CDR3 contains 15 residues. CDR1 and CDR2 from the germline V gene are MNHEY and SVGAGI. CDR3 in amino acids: CASRQGSSYNSPLHF. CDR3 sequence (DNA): TGTGCCAGCAGGCAGGGAAGCTCCTATAATTCACCCCTCCACTTT.

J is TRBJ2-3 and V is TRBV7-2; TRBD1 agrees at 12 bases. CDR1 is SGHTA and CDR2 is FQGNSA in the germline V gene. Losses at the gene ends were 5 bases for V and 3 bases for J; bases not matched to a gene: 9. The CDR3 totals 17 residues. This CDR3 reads CASSPGDRGLTTDTQYF. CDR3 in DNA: TGTGCCAGCAGCCCCGGGGACAGGGGGCTGACAACAGATACGCAGTATTTT.

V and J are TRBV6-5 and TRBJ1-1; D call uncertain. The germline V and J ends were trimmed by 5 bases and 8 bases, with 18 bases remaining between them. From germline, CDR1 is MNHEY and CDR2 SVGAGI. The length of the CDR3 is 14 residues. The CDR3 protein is CASSTTETRPEAFF. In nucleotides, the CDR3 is TGTGCCAGCAGTACCACAGAAACTCGGCCCGAAGCTTTCTTT.

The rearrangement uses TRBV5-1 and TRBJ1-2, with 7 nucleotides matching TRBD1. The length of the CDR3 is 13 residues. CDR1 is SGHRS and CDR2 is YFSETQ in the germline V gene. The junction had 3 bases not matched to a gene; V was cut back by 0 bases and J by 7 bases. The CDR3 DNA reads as TGCGCCAGCAGCTTGGAAGGGGGCGGTGGCTACACCTTC. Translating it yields CASSLEGGGGYTF.

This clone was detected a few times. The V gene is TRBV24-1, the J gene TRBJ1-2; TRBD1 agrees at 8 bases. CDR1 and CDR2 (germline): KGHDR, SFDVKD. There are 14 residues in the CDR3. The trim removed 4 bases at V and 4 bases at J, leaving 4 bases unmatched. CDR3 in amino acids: CATSELDRAYGYTF. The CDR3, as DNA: TGTGCCACCAGTGAGTTGGACAGGGCCTATGGCTACACCTTC.

The CDR3 bases are TGTGCCAGCAGTTCACCTAGCGGGGGGACCACAGATACGCAGTATTTT. Translating it yields CASSSPSGGTTDTQYF. The chain is built from TRBV6-2 or TRBV6-3 and TRBJ2-3, with 11 bases lining up with TRBD2. The germline V gene has CDR1 MNHEY and CDR2 SVGEGT. The length of the CDR3 is 16 residues. The V segment lost 4 bases and the J segment 2 bases; nucleotides outside the gene matches: 5.

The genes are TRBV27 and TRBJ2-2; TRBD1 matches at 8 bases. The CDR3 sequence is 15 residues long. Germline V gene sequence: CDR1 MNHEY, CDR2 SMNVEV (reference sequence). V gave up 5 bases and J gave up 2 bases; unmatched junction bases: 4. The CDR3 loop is CASSRQGQNTGELFF. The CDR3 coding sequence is TGTGCCAGCAGTAGACAGGGGCAAAACACCGGGGAGCTGTTTTTT.

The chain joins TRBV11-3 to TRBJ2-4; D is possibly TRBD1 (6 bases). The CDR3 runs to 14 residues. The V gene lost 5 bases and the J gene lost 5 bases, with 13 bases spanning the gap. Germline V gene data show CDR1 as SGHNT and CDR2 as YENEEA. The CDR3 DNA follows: TGTGCCAGCAGCCCCCGGGACAAAGAAAACATTCAGTACTTC. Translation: CASSPRDKENIQYF.

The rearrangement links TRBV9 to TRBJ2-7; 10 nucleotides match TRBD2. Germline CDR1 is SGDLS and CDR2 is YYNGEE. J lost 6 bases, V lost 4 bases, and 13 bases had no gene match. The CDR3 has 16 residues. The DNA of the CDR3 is TGTGCCAGCAGCAGGACTAGCGGCATAACCCCCGGCGAGCAGTACTTC. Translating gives CASSRTSGITPGEQYF.

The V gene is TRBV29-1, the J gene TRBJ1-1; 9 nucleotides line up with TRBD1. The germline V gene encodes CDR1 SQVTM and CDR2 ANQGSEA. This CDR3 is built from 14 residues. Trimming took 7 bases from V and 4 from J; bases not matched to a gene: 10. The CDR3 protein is CSDGTGQLGTEAFF. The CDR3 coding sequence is TGCAGCGACGGGACAGGGCAATTGGGCACTGAAGCTTTCTTT.

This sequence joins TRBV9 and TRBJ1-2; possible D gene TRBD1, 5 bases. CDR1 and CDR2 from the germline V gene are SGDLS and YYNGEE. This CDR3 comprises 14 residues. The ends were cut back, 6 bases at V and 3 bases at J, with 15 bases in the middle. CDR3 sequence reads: CASTQGVADYGYTF. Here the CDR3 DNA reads TGTGCCAGCACCCAAGGGGTGGCCGACTATGGCTACACCTTC. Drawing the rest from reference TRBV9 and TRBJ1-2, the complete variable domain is DSGVTQTPKHLITATGQRVTLRCSPRSGDLSVYWYQQSLDQGLQFLIQYYNGEERAKGNILERFSAQQFPDLHSELNLSSLELGDSALYFCASTQGVADYGYTFGSGTRLTVV.

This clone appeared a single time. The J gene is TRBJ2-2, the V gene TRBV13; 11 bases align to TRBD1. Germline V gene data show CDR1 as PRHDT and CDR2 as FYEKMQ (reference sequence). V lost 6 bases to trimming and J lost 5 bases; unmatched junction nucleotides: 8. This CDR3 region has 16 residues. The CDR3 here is CASRPTGTGGTGELFF. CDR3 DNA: TGTGCCAGCAGACCAACCGGGACAGGGGGGACCGGGGAGCTGTTTTTT.

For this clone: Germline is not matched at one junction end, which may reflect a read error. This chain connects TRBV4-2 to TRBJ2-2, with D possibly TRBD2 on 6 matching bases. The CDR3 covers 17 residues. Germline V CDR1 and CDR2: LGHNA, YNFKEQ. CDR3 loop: CASTQIGRGPNTGELFF. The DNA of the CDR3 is TGTGCCAGCACCCAAATCGGGCGGGGACCAAACACCGGGGAGCTGTTTTTT.

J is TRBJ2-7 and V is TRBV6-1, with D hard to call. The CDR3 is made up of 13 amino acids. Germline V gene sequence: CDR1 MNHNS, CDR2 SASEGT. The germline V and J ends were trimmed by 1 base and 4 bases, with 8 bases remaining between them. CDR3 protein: CASSEVREYEQYF. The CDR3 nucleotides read TGTGCCAGCAGTGAAGTCCGAGAGTACGAGCAGTACTTC.

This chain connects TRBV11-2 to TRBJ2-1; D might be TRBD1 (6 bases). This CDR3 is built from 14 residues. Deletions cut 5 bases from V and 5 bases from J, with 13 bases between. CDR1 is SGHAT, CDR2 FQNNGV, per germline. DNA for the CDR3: TGTGCCAGCAGCATACAACAGGGCAACAATGAGCAGTTCTTC. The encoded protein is CASSIQQGNNEQFF.

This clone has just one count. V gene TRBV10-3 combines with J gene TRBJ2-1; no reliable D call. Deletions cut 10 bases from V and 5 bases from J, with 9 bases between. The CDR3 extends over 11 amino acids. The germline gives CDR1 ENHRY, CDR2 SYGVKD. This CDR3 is CATAADNEQFF. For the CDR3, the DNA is TGTGCCACGGCCGCGGACAATGAGCAGTTCTTC.

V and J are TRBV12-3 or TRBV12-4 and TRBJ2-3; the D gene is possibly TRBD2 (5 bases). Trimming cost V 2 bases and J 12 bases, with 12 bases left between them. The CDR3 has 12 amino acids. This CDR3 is CASSLRTVAQYF. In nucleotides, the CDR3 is TGTGCCAGCAGTTTAAGGACTGTGGCTCAGTATTTT.

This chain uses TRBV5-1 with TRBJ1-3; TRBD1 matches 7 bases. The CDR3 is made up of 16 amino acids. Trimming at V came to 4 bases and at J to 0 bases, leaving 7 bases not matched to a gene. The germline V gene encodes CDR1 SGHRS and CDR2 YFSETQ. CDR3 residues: CASSAGQTGSGNTIYF. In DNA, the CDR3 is TGCGCCAGCAGCGCGGGACAGACTGGCTCTGGAAACACCATATATTTT. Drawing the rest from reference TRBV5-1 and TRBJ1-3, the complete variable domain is KAGVTQTPRYLIKTRGQQVTLSCSPISGHRSVSWYQQTPGQGLQFLFEYFSETQRNKGNFPGRFSGRQFSNSRSEMNVSTLELGDSALYLCASSAGQTGSGNTIYFGEGSWLTVV.